What follows are 15 T cell receptor beta chains derived from one specimen sequenced in a study of cytomegalovirus exposure and HLA in healthy donors. PCR was performed using 60 Vbeta and 13 Jbeta primers. Using immunoSEQ multiplex PCR, the repertoire was profiled, and TCRdb retains in-frame clones only, with some absent. The profile shows some 150,000 clones, roughly 85% of them singletons. Sequenced material: PBMCs. The source of these receptors is a man aged 35 to 55 in good health and CMV-seronegative.

The genes are TRBV7-9 and TRBJ2-2, with TRBD1 as a possible D gene (6 bases). The germline V and J ends were trimmed by 2 bases and 5 bases, with 15 bases remaining between them. Per the germline V gene, CDR1 is SEHNR and CDR2 is FQNEAQ (reference sequence). The CDR3 consists of 16 residues. The CDR3 protein is CASSLMGQGITGELFF. The CDR3 nucleotides are TGTGCCAGCAGCTTAATGGGGCAGGGGATAACCGGGGAGCTGTTTTTT.

The sample holds a few counts of this clone. This chain uses TRBV18 with TRBJ2-1, with D perhaps TRBD2 (6 bases). Germline V lookup: CDR1 KGHSH, CDR2 LQKENI. This CDR3 spans 16 amino acids. Trimming took 3 bases from V and 4 from J, leaving 16 bases between them. The CDR3 DNA reads as TGTGCCAGCTCACCGCCAGCTGGCGGGGCTTACAATGAGCAGTTCTTC. As protein: CASSPPAGGAYNEQFF.

This chain connects TRBV18 to TRBJ1-1, with a tentative D call TRBD1 (6 bases). The CDR3 totals 13 residues. Per germline, CDR1 KGHSH and CDR2 LQKENI. Written as DNA, the CDR3 is TGTATGGGGGCCCCGAATTTGGACACTGAAGCTTTCTTT. As protein: CMGAPNLDTEAFF.

The genes are TRBV6-1 and TRBJ1-5, with D possibly being TRBD1 (5 bases). With 6 bases removed from V and 1 base from J, the gap between germline ends came to 10 bases. This CDR3 is built from 14 residues. Germline assignment: CDR1 MNHNS and CDR2 SASEGT. The CDR3 loop is CASRGGGSNQPQHF. CDR3 DNA: TGTGCCAGCAGGGGGGGTGGCAGCAATCAGCCCCAGCATTTT.

The chain is built from TRBV7-6 and TRBJ2-1; 11 bases are a match to TRBD2. Germline CDR1 is SGHVS and CDR2 is FNYEAQ. This CDR3 comprises 16 residues. V dropped 0 bases and J dropped 4; count of bases not matched to a gene: 2. In nucleotides, the CDR3 is TGTGCCAGCAGCTTAGCACTAGCGGGAGAGTACAATGAGCAGTTCTTC. Translating gives CASSLALAGEYNEQFF.

This rearrangement joins TRBV7-2 to TRBJ2-1; 7 positions agree with TRBD1. The V gene end was trimmed by 1 base and the J gene end by 8 bases; junction bases not matched to a gene: 2. In germline, CDR1 is SGHTA, CDR2 FQGNSA. CDR3 length: 13 amino acids. The CDR3 reads CASSLEGAHEQFF. CDR3 DNA sequence: TGTGCCAGCAGCTTAGAGGGGGCCCATGAGCAGTTCTTC.

This chain links TRBV7-3 with TRBJ2-1, with 14 bases identical to TRBD2. V shed 5 bases and J 8 bases; nucleotides not matched to a gene: 2. The germline CDR1 and CDR2 sequences are SGHTA and FQGTGA. The CDR3 runs to 14 residues. The CDR3 loop is CASSPGLAGDEQFF. The CDR3 nucleotides are TGTGCCAGCAGCCCGGGACTAGCGGGAGATGAGCAGTTCTTC. The full variable domain, its missing parts supplied by reference TRBV7-3 and TRBJ2-1, is GAGVSQTPSNKVTEKGKYVELRCDPISGHTALYWYRQSLGQGPEFLIYFQGTGAADDSGLPNDRFFAVRPEGSVSTLKIQRTERGDSAVYLCASSPGLAGDEQFFGPGTRLTVL.

The CDR3 here is CASSSLSGTNEKLFF. As DNA, the CDR3 is TGTGCCAGCAGCTCCCTTAGTGGTACTAATGAAAAACTGTTTTTT. V is TRBV7-9 and J is TRBJ1-4; D not certain. The CDR3 consists of 15 residues. V gave up 4 bases and J gave up 2 bases, with 11 bases separating them. Germline CDR1 SEHNR, CDR2 FQNEAQ (reference sequence).

Concerning this clone: Different DNA sequences within this sample yield the same CDR3. The chain joins TRBV5-1 to TRBJ2-1; 7 bases fit TRBD1. V lost 2 bases, J lost 0 bases, and 5 bases stayed unmatched. This CDR3 region has 16 residues. Germline CDR1 reads SGHRS; CDR2 reads YFSETQ. DNA of the CDR3: TGCGCCAGCAGCTTCCTACAGGGGAGCTCCTACAATGAGCAGTTCTTC. As protein: CASSFLQGSSYNEQFF.

This clone was counted a few times. The genes are TRBV27 and TRBJ1-3, with D tentatively TRBD1 (5 bases). Germline V CDR1 and CDR2: MNHEY, SMNVEV (reference sequence). This CDR3 is built from 14 residues. The V gene lost 6 bases and the J gene lost 2 bases, with 11 bases spanning the gap. The CDR3 sequence is CASRELGPGNTIYF. In DNA, the CDR3 is TGTGCCAGCAGAGAGTTGGGGCCTGGAAACACCATATATTTT.

The chain uses TRBV27 and TRBJ1-3; D is unclear. This CDR3 spans 15 amino acids. V lost 0 bases and J 2 bases, leaving 8 bases between the germline ends. The germline gives CDR1 MNHEY, CDR2 SMNVEV (reference sequence). For the CDR3, the DNA is TGTGCCAGCAGTTTATCGCCCGGGACTGGAAACACCATATATTTT. It is translated as CASSLSPGTGNTIYF.

This clone was detected only once. This CDR3 is also generated by other DNA sequences in the sample. The J gene is TRBJ1-1, the V gene TRBV14; possible D gene TRBD1, 5 bases. CDR1 SGHDN and CDR2 FVKESK come from the germline V gene. Deletions cut 5 bases from V and 0 bases from J, with 19 bases between. This CDR3 is 17 amino acids long. As DNA, the CDR3 is TGTGCCAGCAGCGCCCGCTTTGGGGCCATTATGAACACTGAAGCTTTCTTT. As protein: CASSARFGAIMNTEAFF.

The chain uses TRBV18 and TRBJ2-4; 7 bases match TRBD2. V gave up 5 bases and J gave up 3 bases; unmatched junction bases: 1. Germline V lookup: CDR1 KGHSH, CDR2 LQKENI. The CDR3 covers 13 residues. Here the CDR3 DNA reads TGTGCCAGCTCAGGGGAGGGCAAAAACATTCAGTACTTC. This gives the protein CASSGEGKNIQYF.

This clone was seen a handful of times. The chain links TRBV25-1 to TRBJ1-1; D perhaps matches TRBD1 (5 bases). Trimming took off 1 base at V and 4 bases at J, with 16 bases between the two ends. CDR3 length: 16 amino acids. The germline CDR1 and CDR2 sequences are MGHDK and SYGVNS. CDR3 coding DNA: TGTGCCAGCAGTGAATCATCCCCTACAGGTCGCACTGAAGCTTTCTTT. This sequence encodes CASSESSPTGRTEAFF.

The rearrangement joins TRBV30 to TRBJ2-5; TRBD2 agrees at 7 bases. V shed 2 bases, J shed 4 bases, and the junction held 7 bases outside the gene matches. The CDR3 runs 14 residues. Per germline, CDR1 GTSNPN and CDR2 SVGIG (reference sequence). The CDR3 protein is CAWSPLRGRETQYF. In nucleotides, the CDR3 is TGTGCCTGGAGTCCTCTCCGCGGGAGAGAGACCCAGTACTTC.